This T cell receptor (beta chain) was recovered during a study of CD8+CD57+ T cells in acquired aplastic anemia. Genomic DNA constituted the template upon which TCR beta VDJ and CDR3 profiling was performed. Using its own MiXCR run on the reads, TCRdb lists one record per CDR3 protein. This sample carries roughly 130,000 distinct CDR3 sequences, 48% of them seen once, and the ten largest clones take about 2.5%. CDR1 is SGHRS, CDR2 YFSETQ, per germline. Trimming left V 4 bases short and J 10 bases short, with 17 bases between. This CDR3 has 13 amino acids. The TCR originated in a human donor in good health, serving as a control. The sample taken for sequencing was sorted CD4+, CD8+, or CD8+CD57+ T cells (not recorded which) from PBMCs. The gene calls are TRBV5-1 and TRBJ1-1; TRBD1 might be the D (6 bases). CDR3 DNA: TGCGCCAGCAGCCAAACTACAGGGCTTGTAGCTTTCTTT. Residues: CASSQTTGLVAFF.